This TCR beta chain was retrieved from a study of naive CD8 T cells in extremely preterm neonates. Sequenced by immunoSEQ multiplex PCR; TCRdb stores in-frame clones only, minus some. The sample has 6,500 to 9,000 clones, 92% seen once. Without labor or membrane rupture, elective cesareans at roughly 37-42 weeks supplied term cord blood. The source of this sequence is a newborn in good health. Sequenced material: naive CD8+ T cells from cord blood.

CDR3 region: CASSLLHGQGETQYF. The CDR3 nucleotides read TGTGCCAGCAGTTTACTGCACGGACAGGGGGAGACCCAGTACTTC. The genes are TRBV27 and TRBJ2-5; 9 positions agree with TRBD1. The CDR3 length is 15 residues. The V gene's germline CDR1 is MNHEY and CDR2 SMNVEV (reference sequence). The J segment lost 5 bases and the V segment lost 2 bases, leaving 6 bases of the junction unmatched.